At least ten counts were recorded for the clone carrying this T cell receptor beta chain. The antigen is not known. This entry is derived from a study of CD8 T cells in ankylosing spondylitis. Study-wide results and limits: It appeared that ankylosing spondylitis blood was characterized by a TCR beta motif of about 8 highly homologous variants. Reported data indicate significant enrichment of disease-linked clones within matched ankylosing spondylitis synovial fluid. A number of the motif variants had already been described in reactive arthritis synovial fluid and blood. Disease-linked clones were CD8+ and relatively rare in peripheral blood.

Quantitative 5'-RACE with molecular barcodes produced the TCR beta libraries. MiXCR, run by TCRdb on the 5' RACE reads, gives a single entry per CDR3 protein. The profile shows fewer than 550,000 distinct CDR3 sequences, roughly 5.3% of them singletons. The V gene lost 2 bases and the J gene lost 3 bases, with 8 bases spanning the gap. This CDR3 has 13 amino acids. CDR1 MNHEY and CDR2 SMNVEV come from the germline V gene (reference sequence). Specimen: blood, either unsorted or a sorted T cell fraction (not recorded which). This clonotype originated in a male donor with ankylosing spondylitis. The V gene is TRBV27, the J gene TRBJ2-7; a weak D match, TRBD1 (6 bases). CDR3 sequence reads: CASSLLGGYEQYF. CDR3 bases: TGTGCCAGCAGTTTACTAGGGGGCTACGAGCAGTACTTC.